Reported below is one TCR beta chain. The assay was immunoSEQ multiplex PCR, and TCRdb's table has in-frame clones only and misses some. Among over 15,000 clones listed, roughly 80% were seen once. This record belongs to a study of somatic mutations in cytotoxic T cells in rheumatoid arthritis. Germline assignment: CDR1 PRHDT and CDR2 FYEKMQ (reference sequence). V was trimmed by 3 bases and J by 3 bases, leaving 5 bases between them. The CDR3 spans 13 residues. The V call is TRBV13, the J call TRBJ1-4; no clear D. This TCR was sampled from an adult with rheumatoid arthritis. The sequenced sample was CD8+ T cells sorted from blood. The CDR3 loop reads CASSFRPNEKLFF. CDR3 in DNA: TGTGCCAGCAGCTTTCGGCCTAATGAAAAACTGTTTTTT.